This TCR beta chain originates from a study of molecular identifiers for immune sequencing clone quantification. Study findings and constraints: Molecules of identical TCR sharing a barcode could underestimate highly expanded clone sizes. For effector cells, clones above 20 RNA copies held over 98% of molecules; for naive cells, under 1%.

MiXCR, run by TCRdb on the PCR reads, gives a single entry per CDR3 protein. The sample contains about 40,000 distinct CDR3 sequences, about 18% of which appear only once. V lost 8 bases to trimming and J lost 3 bases, with 22 bases between them. The CDR3 loop spans 16 amino acids. Germline-derived CDR1 and CDR2 are MNHNS and SASEGT. This clonotype has ten or more counts. Its antigen remains unidentified. Naive CD8 T cells underwent sorting with the CD8+CD4-CCR7+CD45RA+ definition. Specimen: naive CD8+ T cells from blood, with Jurkat cell RNA spiked in. The subset denotes: FACS-sorted CD8+CD4-CCR7+CD45RA+ naive T cells. The J gene is TRBJ2-5, the V gene TRBV6-1; TRBD1 might be the D (5 bases). This receptor was obtained from a human donor in good health. Some libraries in this study had Jurkat cell RNA spiked in. The CDR3 protein is CASSKKMGQGEETQYF. The CDR3 DNA sequence: TGTGCCAGCTCCAAGAAAATGGGGCAGGGCGAAGAGACCCAGTACTTC.